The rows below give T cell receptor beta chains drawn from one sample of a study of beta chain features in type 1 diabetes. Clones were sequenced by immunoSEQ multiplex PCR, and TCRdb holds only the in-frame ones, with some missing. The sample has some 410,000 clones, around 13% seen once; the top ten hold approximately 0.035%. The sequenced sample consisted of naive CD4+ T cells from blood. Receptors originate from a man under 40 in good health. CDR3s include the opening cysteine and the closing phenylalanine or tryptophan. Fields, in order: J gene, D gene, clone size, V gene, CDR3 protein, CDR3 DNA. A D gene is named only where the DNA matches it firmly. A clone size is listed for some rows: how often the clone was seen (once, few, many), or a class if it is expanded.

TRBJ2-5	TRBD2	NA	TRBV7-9	CASSSRLIGLAGKETQYF	TGTGCCAGCAGCTCAAGGCTAATAGGACTAGCGGGAAAGGAGACCCAGTACTTC
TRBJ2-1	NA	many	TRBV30	CAWSARGVGDEQFF	TGTGCCTGGAGTGCAAGGGGAGTAGGCGATGAGCAGTTCTTC
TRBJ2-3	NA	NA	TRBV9	CANWPIRDTQYF	TGTGCCAACTGGCCCATCCGAGATACGCAGTATTTT
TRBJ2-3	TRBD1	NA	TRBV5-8	CASSPLGTGAPLIPTDTQYF	TGTGCCAGCAGCCCCCTGGGGACAGGGGCTCCATTAATTCCCACAGATACGCAGTATTTT
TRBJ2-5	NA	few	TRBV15	CATSPRWGTSETQYF	TGTGCCACCAGCCCCCGTTGGGGTACGAGCGAGACCCAGTACTTC
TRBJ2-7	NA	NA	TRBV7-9	CASRSRDVGPYEQYF	TGTGCCAGCAGATCCCGGGACGTCGGACCCTACGAGCAGTACTTC
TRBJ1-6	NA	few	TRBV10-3	CAISAGNSPLHF	TGTGCCATCAGCGCCGGTAATTCACCCCTCCACTTT
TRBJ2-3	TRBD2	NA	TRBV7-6	CASSLGTSGSVTDTQYF	TGTGCCAGCAGCTTAGGGACTAGCGGGAGTGTCACAGATACGCAGTATTTT
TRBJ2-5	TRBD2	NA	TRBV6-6	CAGSTSGREATQYF	TGTGCCGGTTCGACTAGCGGTAGGGAGGCGACCCAGTACTTC
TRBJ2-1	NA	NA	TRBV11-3	CASSLRELNEQFF	TGTGCCAGCAGCCTGAGGGAATTAAATGAGCAGTTCTTC
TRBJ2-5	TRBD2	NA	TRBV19	CASRTSTSSETQYF	TGTGCCAGTAGGACATCGACTAGCTCGGAGACCCAGTACTTC
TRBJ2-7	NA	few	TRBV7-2	CASSLQSSYEQYF	TGTGCCAGCAGCTTACAGAGCTCCTACGAGCAGTACTTC
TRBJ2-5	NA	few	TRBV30	CAWSGRETQYF	TGTGCCTGGAGTGGCAGGGAGACCCAGTACTTC
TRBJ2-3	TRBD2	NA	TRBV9	CASSVDSGSVVDTQYF	TGTGCCAGCAGCGTAGACAGCGGGAGCGTGGTAGATACGCAGTATTTT
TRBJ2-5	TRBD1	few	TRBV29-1	CSVPGQTQETQYF	TGCAGCGTTCCGGGACAGACACAAGAGACCCAGTACTTC
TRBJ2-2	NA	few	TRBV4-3	CASSQGLNGELFF	TGCGCCAGCAGCCAGGGGTTGAACGGGGAGCTGTTTTTT
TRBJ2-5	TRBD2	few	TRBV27	CASSPLRGEEYF	TGTGCCAGCAGTCCTCTCCGGGGGGAAGAGTACTTC
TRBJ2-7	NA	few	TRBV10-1	CASSDEVGITYEQYF	TGCGCCAGCAGTGATGAGGTGGGGATTACCTACGAGCAGTACTTC
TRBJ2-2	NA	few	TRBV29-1	CSVGGEGNTGELFF	TGCAGCGTTGGAGGGGAAGGGAACACCGGGGAGCTGTTTTTT
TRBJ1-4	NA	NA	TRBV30	CAWNGRVGEKLFF	TGTGCCTGGAACGGCAGGGTTGGCGAAAAACTGTTTTTT
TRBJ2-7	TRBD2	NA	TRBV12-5	CASRGAGGYEQYF	TGTGCGTCCCGGGGAGCGGGGGGCTACGAGCAGTACTTC
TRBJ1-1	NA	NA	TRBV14	CASSHQRVEAFF	TGTGCCAGCAGCCACCAACGGGTAGAAGCTTTCTTT
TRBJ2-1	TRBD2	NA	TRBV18	CASTLADNEQFF	TGTGCTTCTACACTAGCGGACAATGAGCAGTTCTTC
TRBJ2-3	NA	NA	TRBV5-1	CASSLGGSTDTQYF	TGCGCCAGCAGCTTGGGTGGGAGCACAGATACGCAGTATTTT
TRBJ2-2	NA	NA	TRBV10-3	CAIRAGEDGGELFF	TGTGCCATCAGGGCAGGGGAAGATGGCGGGGAGCTGTTTTTT
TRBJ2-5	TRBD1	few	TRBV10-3	CAIRGTGWETQYF	TGTGCCATCAGGGGGACAGGTTGGGAGACCCAGTACTTC
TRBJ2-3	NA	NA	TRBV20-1	CSGLNTDTQYF	TGCAGTGGCCTGAACACAGATACGCAGTATTTT
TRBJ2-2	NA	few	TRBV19	CASIRTENTGELFF	TGTGCCAGTATACGGACAGAGAACACCGGGGAGCTGTTTTTT
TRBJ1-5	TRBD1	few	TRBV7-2	CASSLHGGQSNQPQHF	TGTGCCAGCAGCTTACATGGGGGACAGTCGAATCAGCCCCAGCATTTT
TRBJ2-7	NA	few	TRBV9	CASSVERQPIHEQYF	TGTGCCAGCAGCGTAGAACGACAGCCGATCCACGAGCAGTACTTC
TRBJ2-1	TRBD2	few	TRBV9	CASSPREDEQFF	TGTGCCAGCAGCCCGCGGGAGGATGAGCAGTTCTTC
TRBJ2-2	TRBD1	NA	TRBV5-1	CASLPTGYTGELFF	TGCGCCAGCTTACCGACAGGGTACACCGGGGAGCTGTTTTTT
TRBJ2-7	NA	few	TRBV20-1	CSARGVYEQYF	TGCAGTGCTAGAGGGGTATACGAGCAGTACTTC
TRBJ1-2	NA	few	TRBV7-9	CAINPPRTAYGYTF	TGTGCCATCAACCCCCCCAGGACAGCTTATGGCTACACCTTC
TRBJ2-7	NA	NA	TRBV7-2	CASSLIGSAYEQYF	TGTGCCAGCAGCTTAATAGGGTCGGCCTACGAGCAGTACTTC
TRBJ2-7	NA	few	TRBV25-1	CASSESGDYEQYF	TGTGCCAGCAGTGAATCAGGGGACTACGAGCAGTACTTC
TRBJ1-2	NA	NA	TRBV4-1	CASREGYRAEVGYTF	TGCGCCAGCAGGGAAGGGTACAGGGCCGAGGTTGGCTACACCTTC
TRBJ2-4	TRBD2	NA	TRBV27	CASRNSSSGISLAKNIQYF	TGTGCCAGCAGAAATTCTTCTAGCGGTATTTCTCTAGCCAAAAACATTCAGTACTTC
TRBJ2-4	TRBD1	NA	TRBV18	CASSNGQENIQYF	TGTGCCAGCTCTAACGGACAGGAAAACATTCAGTACTTC
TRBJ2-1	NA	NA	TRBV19	CASRRGASSYNEQFF	TGTGCCAGTAGAAGGGGGGCGAGCTCCTACAATGAGCAGTTCTTC
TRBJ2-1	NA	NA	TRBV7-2	CATSQRPSYNEQFF	TGTGCCACCTCACAGCGCCCCTCCTACAATGAGCAGTTCTTC
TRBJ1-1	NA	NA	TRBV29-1	CSVERVNTEAFF	TGCAGCGTTGAGCGGGTTAACACTGAAGCTTTCTTT
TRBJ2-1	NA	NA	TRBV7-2	CASSPPPGYQGEQFF	TGTGCCAGCAGCCCCCCTCCAGGGTACCAAGGGGAGCAGTTCTTC
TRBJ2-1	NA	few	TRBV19	CASSTGVVYNEQFF	TGTGCCAGTAGTACCGGGGTAGTCTACAATGAGCAGTTCTTC
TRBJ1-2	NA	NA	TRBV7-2	CASSFGQLKGYTF	TGTGCCAGCAGCTTTGGACAGCTTAAAGGCTACACCTTC
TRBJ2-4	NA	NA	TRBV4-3	CASSQVGRQRGNIQYF	TGCGCCAGCAGCCAAGTTGGGAGGCAACGGGGAAACATTCAGTACTTC
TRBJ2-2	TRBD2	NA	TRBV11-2	CASSLRGANTGELFF	TGTGCCAGCAGCTTACGGGGGGCGAACACCGGGGAGCTGTTTTTT
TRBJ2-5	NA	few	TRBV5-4	CASSLSGIQETQYF	TGTGCCAGCAGCTTGTCGGGTATCCAAGAGACCCAGTACTTC
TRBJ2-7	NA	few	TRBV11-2	CASSSRVSYEQYF	TGTGCCAGCAGCTCTAGGGTTTCCTACGAGCAGTACTTC
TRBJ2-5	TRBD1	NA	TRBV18	CASSPGQGGETQYF	TGTGCCAGCTCACCCGGACAGGGTGGGGAGACCCAGTACTTC
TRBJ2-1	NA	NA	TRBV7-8	CASSLREQANEQFF	TGTGCCAGCAGCTTACGGGAGCAAGCTAATGAGCAGTTCTTC
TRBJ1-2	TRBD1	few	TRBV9	CASSDIAGTVYGYTF	TGTGCCAGCAGCGACATAGCCGGGACAGTCTATGGCTACACCTTC
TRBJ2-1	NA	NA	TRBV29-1	CSVEATTTAYNEQFF	TGCAGCGTTGAAGCTACTACGACAGCCTACAATGAGCAGTTCTTC
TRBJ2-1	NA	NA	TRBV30	CAWSQGRIYNEQFF	TGTGCCTGGAGTCAAGGGAGAATTTACAATGAGCAGTTCTTC
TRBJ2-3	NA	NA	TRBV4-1	CASSQEGRGDTQYF	TGCGCCAGCAGCCAAGAGGGGCGAGGGGATACGCAGTATTTT